These 7 T cell receptor beta chains originate from one sample sequenced in a study of shared clonotypes between healthy human individuals. Data came from immunoSEQ multiplex PCR; TCRdb stores just in-frame clones and leaves some out. The data hold more than 2,000,000 clones, with 85% to 95% observed a single time. Sample: naive CD4+ T cells sorted from blood. Noted subset: CD45RA+ positively selected. The origin of the receptors is a man between 18 and 35 years old in good health.

The chain uses TRBV6-1 and TRBJ2-3; D is ambiguous. From germline, CDR1 is MNHNS and CDR2 SASEGT. The CDR3 has 16 residues. V was cut by 3 bases and J by 2 bases, with 15 bases left in between. The CDR3: CASSDGLSAVTDTQYF. CDR3 DNA: TGTGCCAGCAGTGACGGCCTATCGGCGGTCACAGATACGCAGTATTTT.

This rearrangement joins TRBV19 to TRBJ1-1; no definite D call. The CDR3 runs 13 residues. Trimming left V 4 bases short and J 5 bases short, with 11 bases between. CDR1 and CDR2 from the germline V gene are LNHDA and SQIVND (reference sequence). The CDR3 DNA follows: TGTGCCAGTAGTACTGAGATTGTTACTGAAGCTTTCTTT. Its translation: CASSTEIVTEAFF.

The chain links TRBV5-4 to TRBJ2-4; D perhaps matches TRBD2 (6 bases). The CDR3 spans 15 residues. Germline V gene sequence: CDR1 SGHNT, CDR2 YYREEE (reference sequence). Trimming took off 0 bases at V and 2 bases at J, with 9 bases between the two ends. CDR3 amino acids: CASSLAAGSKNIQYF. In DNA, the CDR3 is TGTGCCAGCAGCTTGGCCGCGGGGTCCAAAAACATTCAGTACTTC.

This chain uses TRBV18 with TRBJ2-4, with TRBD1 matching over 12 bases. V lost 4 bases to trimming and J lost 1 base; unmatched junction nucleotides: 5. Germline V CDR1 and CDR2: KGHSH, LQKENI. The CDR3 length is 17 residues. The CDR3 loop is CASSRGTGGEAKNIQYF. The DNA of the CDR3 is TGTGCCAGCTCACGCGGGACAGGGGGCGAGGCCAAAAACATTCAGTACTTC.

The gene calls are TRBV12-5 and TRBJ2-3; D not certain. Per the germline V gene, CDR1 is LGHNT and CDR2 is FRNRAP. The CDR3 is made up of 15 amino acids. The V and J ends lost 5 bases and 4 bases respectively, with 16 bases between them. The CDR3 nucleotides read TGTGCTAGTGGTCCACCTCTCGCCAGTCCAGATACGCAGTATTTT. Its protein product is CASGPPLASPDTQYF.

The table lists this clone with a count of one. The chain carries TRBV28 and TRBJ2-5, with 7 bases fitting TRBD1. CDR3 length: 14 residues. Germline V gives CDR1 MDHEN, CDR2 SYDVKM. The V gene end was trimmed by 6 bases and the J gene end by 5 bases; junction bases not matched to a gene: 9. CDR3 amino acids: CASSTTGILETQYF. The CDR3 DNA is TGTGCCAGCAGCACGACAGGGATTCTTGAGACCCAGTACTTC.

This clone was found a few times. In nucleotides, the CDR3 is TGTGCCAGCAGCTTTTGGGTTTCACCCCTCCACTTT. Translating gives CASSFWVSPLHF. The J gene is TRBJ1-6, the V gene TRBV11-2; D unclear. Germline V CDR1 and CDR2: SGHAT, FQNNGV. The CDR3 has 12 residues. V lost 3 bases and J 9 bases, leaving 6 bases between the germline ends.